Below, 8 T cell receptor beta chains from the same sample are listed, as sequenced in a study of T cell changes during pregnancy in multiple sclerosis. The data were produced by immunoSEQ multiplex PCR, yet TCRdb's version contains in-frame clones alone and is incomplete. The data contain 65,000 or so clones, 90% of them singletons. The material sequenced was peripheral blood, taken in the second trimester of pregnancy. The receptors originated from a female donor in good health, enrolled as a control in a pregnancy study.

This sequence joins TRBV27 and TRBJ2-1; 8 bases align to TRBD1. Germline V CDR1 and CDR2: MNHEY, SMNVEV (reference sequence). CDR3 length: 15 residues. Trimming at V came to 6 bases and at J to 1 base, leaving 5 bases not matched to a gene. This chain's CDR3 is CASRYGQGSYNEQFF. CDR3 DNA: TGTGCCAGCAGGTACGGACAGGGATCCTACAATGAGCAGTTCTTC.

The CDR3 loop reads CAISDAGDGETQYF. The CDR3 coding sequence is TGTGCCATCAGTGACGCGGGGGACGGAGAGACCCAGTACTTC. The chain employs TRBV10-3 and TRBJ2-5; the match to TRBD2 covers 7 bases. This CDR3 region has 14 residues. The germline V gene encodes CDR1 ENHRY and CDR2 SYGVKD. V lost 3 bases to trimming and J lost 4 bases; unmatched junction nucleotides: 5.

V gene TRBV29-1 combines with J gene TRBJ1-1; TRBD1 aligns across 7 bases. The ends lost 7 bases at V and 4 bases at J; junction bases unmatched: 3. This CDR3 is built from 11 residues. CDR1 SQVTM and CDR2 ANQGSEA come from the germline V gene. The CDR3 DNA sequence: TGCAGCGCAAGGGACAGCACTGAAGCTTTCTTT. This sequence encodes CSARDSTEAFF.

The chain has TRBV30 and TRBJ1-6; weak D call: TRBD1 (6 bases). The V end was cut by 5 bases, the J end by 9 bases, with 11 bases between. CDR3 length: 12 amino acids. The germline gives CDR1 GTSNPN, CDR2 SVGIG (reference sequence). This chain's CDR3 is CAWDRRPSPLHF. The CDR3 DNA sequence: TGTGCCTGGGACAGGCGTCCTTCACCCCTCCACTTT.

The CDR3 reads CASSVVSQSVEAFF. CDR3 DNA: TGTGCCAGCAGCGTAGTGTCACAGTCAGTTGAAGCTTTCTTT. The chain combines TRBV9 with TRBJ1-1; no clear D gene. The V and J ends lost 0 bases and 7 bases respectively, with 13 bases between them. CDR1 is SGDLS and CDR2 is YYNGEE in the germline V gene. There are 14 residues in the CDR3.

This clone was detected only once. The chain recombines TRBV15 with TRBJ2-3; TRBD1 might be the D (5 bases). CDR1 is LNHNV, CDR2 YYDKDF, per germline (reference sequence). The CDR3 loop spans 15 amino acids. Trimming removed 0 bases from V and 1 base from J, with 8 bases in between. The CDR3 loop is CATSRDDSRTDTQYF. CDR3 in DNA: TGTGCCACCAGCAGAGATGACAGCCGCACAGATACGCAGTATTTT.

In this sample, this clone turned up a few times. The rearrangement links TRBV5-4 to TRBJ1-2; D is unresolved. Germline CDR1 SGHNT, CDR2 YYREEE (reference sequence). This CDR3 spans 14 amino acids. The ends were cut back, 4 bases at V and 4 bases at J, with 14 bases in the middle. The CDR3 region has the DNA TGTGCCAGCAGCCCGACGGGAGGGCCCTATGGCTACACCTTC. Translating gives CASSPTGGPYGYTF. The full variable domain, in which reference TRBV5-4 and TRBJ1-2 provide the parts outside the CDR3, is ETGVTQSPTHLIKTRGQQVTLRCSSQSGHNTVSWYQQALGQGPQFIFQYYREEENGRGNFPPRFSGLQFPNYSSELNVNALELDDSALYLCASSPTGGPYGYTFGSGTRLTVV.

The chain combines TRBV30 with TRBJ2-3; 8 nucleotides match TRBD2. Germline V CDR1 and CDR2: GTSNPN, SVGIG (reference sequence). After removal of 5 bases from V and 2 bases from J, the junction contained 6 bases not matched to a gene. The CDR3 spans 14 residues. CDR3 loop: CAWLAGGSTDTQYF. For the CDR3, the DNA is TGTGCCTGGCTGGCGGGGGGTTCCACAGATACGCAGTATTTT.